This TCR beta chain is drawn from a study of OX40 agonist ivuxolimab in advanced cancers. The germline V and J ends were trimmed by 5 bases and 6 bases, with 16 bases remaining between them. This CDR3 contains 15 residues. Germline V gene lookup returns CDR1 SGHTA and CDR2 FQGNSA. Data came from immunoSEQ multiplex PCR; TCRdb stores just in-frame clones and leaves some out. Found here are about 100,000 clones, about nine tenths of them singletons; the top ten hold roughly 0.75%. Regarding this clone: Its target is not known.

Study-wide results and limits: Certain nonresponders likewise exhibited a low normalized T-cell clonal expansion.

The clonotype originates from an adult with an advanced solid tumor such as melanoma, head and neck, liver or kidney cancer. This specimen consisted of CD4+ or CD8+ T cells sorted from blood, obtained in a trial of the OX40 agonist ivuxolimab. This sequence joins TRBV7-2 and TRBJ1-4, with D possibly matching TRBD1 (6 bases). In nucleotides, the CDR3 is TGTGCCAGCAGCAACTACAGGGACCGGGATGAAAAACTGTTTTTT. Its protein is CASSNYRDRDEKLFF.